These 16 T cell receptor beta chains came from one sample sequenced in a study of response to subunit inactivated influenza vaccine. One entry per CDR3 protein, called by TCRdb with MiXCR from the RT-PCR reads. The table records around 160,000 distinct CDR3 sequences, 11% of them present only once. This material consisted of non-naive T cells sorted from PBMCs, taken about 40 days after vaccination. The receptors were sampled from a man between 45 and 60 years old who received an inactivated influenza vaccine.

This clonotype was recorded at least ten times. This chain links TRBV3-1 with TRBJ1-5; weak D call: TRBD1 (5 bases). Germline CDR1 is LGHDT and CDR2 is YNNKEL (reference sequence). V lost 3 bases to trimming and J lost 6 bases, with 12 bases between them. The CDR3 is 14 residues long. CDR3 in amino acids: CASSQTGVGQPQHF. CDR3 DNA sequence: TGTGCCAGCAGCCAGACGGGGGTTGGTCAGCCCCAGCATTTT.

The chain recombines TRBV18 with TRBJ2-7, with D unclear. CDR3 length equals 14 residues. Trimming left V 4 bases short and J 6 bases short, with 16 bases between. Germline CDR1 is KGHSH and CDR2 is LQKENI. CDR3 sequence (DNA): TGTGCCAGCTCACTTTGGGAAAATAACTTCGAGCAGTACTTC. Encoded protein: CASSLWENNFEQYF.

This clonotype was observed at least ten times. The chain couples TRBV12-3 or TRBV12-4 to TRBJ2-1; D tentatively reads TRBD1 or TRBD2 (6 bases each). V lost 5 bases and J 3 bases, leaving 14 bases between the germline ends. The CDR3 totals 15 residues. This CDR3 reads CASSRGTGLYNEQFF. The DNA for the CDR3 is TGTGCCAGCAGTAGGGGGACGGGACTCTACAATGAGCAGTTCTTC.

Only a few counts were recorded for this clonotype. This CDR3 is CASSWTGSGNTIYF. The CDR3 coding sequence is TGTGCCAGCAGTTGGACAGGATCCGGAAACACCATATATTTT. The rearrangement uses TRBV12-3 or TRBV12-4 and TRBJ1-3; 7 nucleotides align to TRBD1. The CDR3 sequence is 14 residues long. The V and J ends lost 4 bases and 4 bases, in that order; junction bases with no gene match: 4.

This clonotype was picked up many times. This chain joins TRBV24-1 and TRBJ2-5; D remains unclear. Trimming took 2 bases from V and 5 from J, leaving 8 bases between them. CDR3 length: 13 amino acids. Germline CDR1 KGHDR, CDR2 SFDVKD. The CDR3 nucleotides read TGTGCCACCAGTGATTGGCCCGGGGAGACCCAGTACTTC. This encodes CATSDWPGETQYF.

This clonotype was detected a few times. V usage is TRBV19 and J usage is TRBJ2-4; D assignment may be TRBD1 or TRBD2 (6 bases each). The CDR3 loop spans 16 amino acids. V was clipped by 6 bases and J by 1 base, with 16 bases between them. Germline CDR1 LNHDA, CDR2 SQIVND (reference sequence). As DNA, the CDR3 is TGTGCCAGTAGCCCGGGGGCGAGAGAGGCCAAAAACATTCAGTACTTC. It is translated as CASSPGAREAKNIQYF.

The genes are TRBV5-4 and TRBJ2-7, with TRBD1 as a possible D gene (6 bases). The ends were cut back, 0 bases at V and 6 bases at J, with 7 bases in the middle. Germline V gene sequence: CDR1 SGHNT, CDR2 YYREEE (reference sequence). CDR3 length equals 12 residues. The CDR3 protein is CASSLVGAEQYF. CDR3 coding DNA: TGTGCCAGCAGCTTGGTGGGGGCCGAGCAGTACTTC.

The chain joins TRBV20-1 to TRBJ1-1, with no clear D. CDR1 DFQATT and CDR2 SNEGSKA come from the germline V gene (reference sequence). The CDR3 spans 13 residues. Trimming took off 5 bases at V and 0 bases at J, with 10 bases between the two ends. The CDR3 protein is CSAPTMVNTEAFF. The DNA for the CDR3 is TGCAGTGCTCCGACGATGGTGAACACTGAAGCTTTCTTT.

CDR3 sequence: CASSQFDYTYEQYF. For the CDR3, the DNA is TGTGCCAGCAGCCAATTCGACTACACCTACGAGCAGTACTTC. The rearrangement links TRBV4-2 to TRBJ2-7, with D possibly TRBD2 on 5 matching bases. The CDR3 contains 14 residues. Germline values: CDR1 LGHNA, CDR2 YNFKEQ. Deletions cut 2 bases from V and 2 bases from J, with 10 bases between.

This clonotype showed up many times. This rearrangement joins TRBV10-3 to TRBJ1-1, with D tentatively TRBD1 (5 bases). In germline, CDR1 is ENHRY, CDR2 SYGVKD. This CDR3 spans 13 amino acids. Trimming left V 4 bases short and J 2 bases short, with 8 bases between. CDR3 in amino acids: CAISGQRNTEAFF. Here the CDR3 DNA reads TGTGCCATCAGTGGACAGCGAAACACTGAAGCTTTCTTT.

This clonotype was found many times. This chain connects TRBV5-1 to TRBJ2-1; 16 bases agree with TRBD2. CDR3 size: 16 residues. Looked up from germline, CDR1 is SGHRS and CDR2 is YFSETQ. Unmatched junction bases numbered 8, after V lost 4 bases and J lost 10 bases. CDR3 in amino acids: CASSPSGLAGGREQFF. The DNA for the CDR3 is TGCGCCAGCAGCCCCTCGGGACTAGCGGGAGGGCGAGAGCAGTTCTTC.

The chain combines TRBV7-2 with TRBJ2-7; D may be TRBD2 (6 bases). This CDR3 region has 13 residues. From germline, CDR1 is SGHTA and CDR2 FQGNSA. Trimming removed 5 bases from V and 1 base from J, with 9 bases in between. The CDR3 protein is CASSKLASYEQYF. The CDR3 nucleotides read TGTGCCAGCAGCAAGCTAGCGTCCTACGAGCAGTACTTC.

This clonotype showed up many times. V gene TRBV29-1 combines with J gene TRBJ1-3; the match to TRBD1 covers 7 bases. V gave up 6 bases and J gave up 2 bases; unmatched junction bases: 4. Germline V gives CDR1 SQVTM, CDR2 ANQGSEA. CDR3 length: 13 amino acids. CDR3 region: CSVGTEAGNTIYF. As DNA, the CDR3 is TGCAGCGTCGGGACAGAGGCTGGAAACACCATATATTTT.

CDR3 region: CASSPGGGLRDTQYF. In DNA, the CDR3 is TGTGCCAGCAGTCCGGGCGGGGGGCTCAGAGATACGCAGTATTTT. The chain links TRBV12-3 or TRBV12-4 to TRBJ2-3, with 8 bases matching TRBD2. V trimming: 5 bases; J trimming: 5 bases; junction bases outside the gene matches: 9. The CDR3 is 15 amino acids.

This clonotype was observed a handful of times. This chain joins TRBV5-1 and TRBJ2-2; D call uncertain. The length of the CDR3 is 13 residues. V was shortened by 5 bases and J by 3 bases, with 8 bases between the two germline ends. Germline CDR1 reads SGHRS; CDR2 reads YFSETQ. The CDR3 region has the DNA TGCGCCAGCAGGTCAAGGGACACCGGGGAGCTGTTTTTT. It yields the protein CASRSRDTGELFF. Filled out from reference TRBV5-1 and TRBJ2-2, the complete variable domain reads KAGVTQTPRYLIKTRGQQVTLSCSPISGHRSVSWYQQTPGQGLQFLFEYFSETQRNKGNFPGRFSGRQFSNSRSEMNVSTLELGDSALYLCASRSRDTGELFFGEGSRLTVL.

This clonotype was recorded a few times. V usage is TRBV18 and J usage is TRBJ1-3; a weak D match, TRBD1 (5 bases). V was trimmed by 3 bases and J by 4 bases, leaving 16 bases between them. This CDR3 has 16 residues. CDR1 is KGHSH and CDR2 is LQKENI in the germline V gene. The chain's CDR3 is CASSPSTRTSGNTIYF. The CDR3 DNA is TGTGCCAGCTCACCTTCTACCCGGACAAGCGGAAACACCATATATTTT.